The 12 T cell receptor beta chains below come from one sample, sequenced in a study of shared clonotypes between healthy human individuals. Measured with immunoSEQ multiplex PCR; TCRdb has only the in-frame clones, and not every one. The sample includes around 500,000 clones, 70% to 85% of them seen just once. The sequenced material came from PBMCs. The receptors were sampled from a woman aged 40 to 50 in good health. Some clones in this sample may be carry-over from other donors' samples.

This clone was observed a single time. V and J are TRBV28 and TRBJ2-7; 9 bases are shared with TRBD1. This CDR3 region has 14 residues. From germline, CDR1 is MDHEN and CDR2 SYDVKM. The J segment lost 2 bases and the V segment lost 8 bases, leaving 7 bases of the junction unmatched. CDR3 sequence reads: CASVRDRDPYEQYF. The CDR3, as DNA: TGTGCCAGCGTAAGGGACAGGGACCCCTACGAGCAGTACTTC.

This chain uses TRBV5-1 with TRBJ2-3; D could derive from TRBD1 or TRBD2 (5 bases each). The CDR3 length is 13 residues. Trimming stripped 9 bases from V and 4 bases from J, with 15 bases between. Germline V gene lookup returns CDR1 SGHRS and CDR2 YFSETQ. The DNA for the CDR3 is TGCGCCACCGGGGCCTCGTCGGCAGATACGCAGTATTTT. This sequence encodes CATGASSADTQYF.

This clone was detected only once. The chain combines TRBV5-8 with TRBJ2-2; D is ambiguous. Germline CDR1 is SGHTS and CDR2 is YDEGEE. Trimming left V 0 bases short and J 4 bases short, with 13 bases between. The CDR3 extends over 16 amino acids. The CDR3 bases are TGTGCCAGCAGCTTGGCCGTTGCAGGTGGCACCGGGGAGCTGTTTTTT. This encodes CASSLAVAGGTGELFF.

This chain connects TRBV6-5 to TRBJ1-6, with no clear D. CDR1 MNHEY and CDR2 SVGAGI come from the germline V gene. This CDR3 is built from 12 residues. V was shortened by 8 bases and J by 8 bases, with 10 bases between the two germline ends. This CDR3 reads CASQEVDSPLHF. DNA for the CDR3: TGTGCCAGCCAGGAGGTGGATTCACCCCTCCACTTT.

The chain combines TRBV15 with TRBJ1-1; D not resolved. This CDR3 contains 13 residues. Germline V lookup: CDR1 LNHNV, CDR2 YYDKDF (reference sequence). The V end was cut by 1 base, the J end by 1 base, with 4 bases between. In DNA, the CDR3 is TGTGCCACCAGCAGAGGGAGGAACACTGAAGCTTTCTTT. Protein: CATSRGRNTEAFF.

The chain links TRBV6-5 to TRBJ2-7; D may be TRBD2 (7 bases). V was trimmed by 5 bases and J by 5 bases, leaving 13 bases between them. This CDR3 spans 13 amino acids. In germline, CDR1 is MNHEY, CDR2 SVGAGI. In DNA form, the CDR3 reads TGTGCCAGCAGTCCTCGGGGGGCCAACGAGCAGTACTTC. This sequence encodes CASSPRGANEQYF.

The gene calls are TRBV6-4 and TRBJ2-7; either TRBD1 or TRBD2 may fit D (5 bases each). The CDR3 is 13 residues long. The V end was cut by 8 bases, the J end by 0 bases, with 11 bases between. CDR1 MRHNA and CDR2 SNTAGT come from the germline V gene. CDR3 nucleotide sequence: TGTGCCAGCCGGGACCAACGCTCCTACGAGCAGTACTTC. The encoded protein is CASRDQRSYEQYF.

The chain's CDR3 is CASSIAGQGYSNQPQHF. The CDR3 DNA reads as TGTGCCAGTAGTATAGCGGGACAGGGATATAGCAATCAGCCCCAGCATTTT. This chain uses TRBV19 with TRBJ1-5, with 9 bases lining up with TRBD1. Germline V gives CDR1 LNHDA, CDR2 SQIVND (reference sequence). Trimming cost V 1 base and J 0 bases; bases outside gene matches: 4. This CDR3 has 17 residues.

The chain uses TRBV6-1 and TRBJ2-7; no clear D. Germline CDR1 reads MNHNS; CDR2 reads SASEGT. V dropped 4 bases and J dropped 2 bases, with 9 bases sitting between them. The CDR3 is 13 residues long. The CDR3: CASSVSLAYEQYF. The DNA for the CDR3 is TGTGCCAGCAGTGTTAGTTTAGCCTACGAGCAGTACTTC.

The V and J genes are TRBV7-9 and TRBJ2-1, with no clear D. CDR3 size: 15 residues. Germline CDR1 SEHNR, CDR2 FQNEAQ (reference sequence). Trimming took 2 bases from V and 3 from J, leaving 11 bases between them. The CDR3 region is CASSLTEQGYNEQFF. In DNA form, the CDR3 reads TGTGCCAGCAGCTTAACGGAGCAAGGCTACAATGAGCAGTTCTTC.

V and J are TRBV18 and TRBJ2-2; perhaps TRBD1 as D (7 bases). From germline, CDR1 is KGHSH and CDR2 LQKENI. Trimming stripped 2 bases from V and 6 bases from J, with 16 bases between. CDR3 length equals 16 residues. CDR3 protein: CASSPVQGGSAGELFF. The CDR3 DNA follows: TGTGCCAGCTCACCAGTCCAGGGGGGTTCGGCCGGGGAGCTGTTTTTT.

The chain has TRBV28 and TRBJ1-2; 10 bases line up with TRBD1. The CDR3 consists of 16 residues. The germline V gene has CDR1 MDHEN and CDR2 SYDVKM. Unmatched junction bases numbered 11, after V lost 5 bases and J lost 5 bases. CDR3 DNA: TGTGCCAGCAGTCGGCAGGCGGGACAGGGGAGGTATGGCTACACCTTC. Translating it yields CASSRQAGQGRYGYTF.